This T cell receptor beta chain was captured by sequencing in a study of human T cells and chemical hapten exposure. Whole-study context: Cases of alopecia areata, totalis or universalis occurred in a predominantly female patient group. Small differences in pooled library volume mainly drove the variation in TCR yields per sample.

This clonotype has only a few counts. Its antigen is unknown. Regarding time point: patch test 2, 6 weeks after DPC sensitization. Regarding treatment: therapeutic diphenylcyclopropenone sensitization with weekly scalp DPC. Germline V lookup: CDR1 SQVTM, CDR2 ANQGSEA. V lost 3 bases, J lost 4 bases, and 7 bases lay in between. This CDR3 contains 11 residues. Original processing methods: Sampled TCR counts reached a median of around 100,000 per sample, with values ranging from roughly 20,000 to 750,000. Using its own MiXCR run on the RACE reads, TCRdb lists one record per CDR3 protein. The V and J calls shown here were made by TCRdb, not taken from the authors' results. The sample lists about 80,000 distinct CDR3 sequences; around 10% were seen once. The study's findings and limits: Positively correlated with patch test score were the counts of PT1 expanded TCRs.

The sequencing here drew on whole blood, taken in connection with sensitization to the hapten diphenylcyclopropenone (DPC). The chain combines TRBV29-1 with TRBJ2-7; D unclear. The clonotype was recovered from a young man with alopecia areata. Some clones in this sample may be carry-over from other donors' samples. The CDR3 region has the DNA TGCAGCGTTGAGTCAGAGTACGAGCAGTACGTC. Encoded protein: CSVESEYEQYV.